This TCR beta chain was sequenced during a study of spatial heterogeneity in lung cancer. Findings and caveats of the study: For expanded intratumoral alpha and beta TCRs, counts tracked tumor mutation counts. It was estimated that coverage of tumor T cells reached around 6.3% for alpha chains and more than 12% for beta chains.

The CDR3 loop spans 13 amino acids. From germline, CDR1 is WSHSY and CDR2 SAAADI. Trimming took 3 bases from V and 7 from J, leaving 12 bases between them. Time point specified: sample taken at primary tumor resection. TCRdb recomputed calls from the 5' RACE reads with MiXCR, one row per CDR3 protein. There are roughly 20,000 distinct CDR3 sequences in the sample; 2.8% occur only once, and 7.7% lies in the top ten. Many counts were recorded for this clonotype. No antigen is known for it. This specimen was lung tumor tissue, taken at surgery. J is TRBJ1-1 and V is TRBV10-2, with unresolved D. This receptor was identified in a male donor with early-stage non-small cell lung cancer. CDR3 region: CASSETARSEAFF. CDR3 DNA: TGCGCCAGCAGTGAAACAGCCCGAAGTGAAGCTTTCTTT.